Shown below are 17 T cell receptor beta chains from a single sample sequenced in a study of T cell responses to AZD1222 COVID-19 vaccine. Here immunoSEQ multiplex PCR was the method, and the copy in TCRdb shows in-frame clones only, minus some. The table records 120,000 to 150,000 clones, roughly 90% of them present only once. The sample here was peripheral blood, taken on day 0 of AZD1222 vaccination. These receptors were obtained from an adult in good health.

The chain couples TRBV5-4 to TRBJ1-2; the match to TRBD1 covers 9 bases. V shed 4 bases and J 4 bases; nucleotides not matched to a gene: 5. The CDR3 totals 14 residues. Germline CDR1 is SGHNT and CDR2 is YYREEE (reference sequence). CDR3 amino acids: CASSRRQGGYGYTF. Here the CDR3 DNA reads TGTGCCAGCAGCCGGCGACAGGGGGGCTATGGCTACACCTTC.

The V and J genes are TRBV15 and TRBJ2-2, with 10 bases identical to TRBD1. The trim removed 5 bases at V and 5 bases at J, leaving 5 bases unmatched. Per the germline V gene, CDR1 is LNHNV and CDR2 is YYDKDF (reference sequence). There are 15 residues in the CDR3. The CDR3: CATSWDRGQTGELFF. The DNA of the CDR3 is TGTGCCACCAGCTGGGACAGGGGACAAACCGGGGAGCTGTTTTTT.

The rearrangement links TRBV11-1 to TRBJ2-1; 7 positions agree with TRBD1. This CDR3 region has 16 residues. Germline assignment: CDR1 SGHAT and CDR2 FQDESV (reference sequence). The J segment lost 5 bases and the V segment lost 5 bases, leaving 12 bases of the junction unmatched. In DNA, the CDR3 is TGTGCCAGCAGCCCTCTACCCGCACAGGGGCACAATGAGCAGTTCTTC. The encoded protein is CASSPLPAQGHNEQFF. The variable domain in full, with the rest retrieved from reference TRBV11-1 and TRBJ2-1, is EAEVAQSPRYKITEKSQAVAFWCDPISGHATLYWYRQILGQGPELLVQFQDESVVDDSQLPKDRFSAERLKGVDSTLKIQPAELGDSAMYLCASSPLPAQGHNEQFFGPGTRLTVL.

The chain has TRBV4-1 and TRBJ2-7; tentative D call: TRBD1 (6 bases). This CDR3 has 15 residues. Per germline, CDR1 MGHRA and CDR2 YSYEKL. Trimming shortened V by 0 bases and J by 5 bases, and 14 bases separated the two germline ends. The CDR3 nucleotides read TGCGCCAGCAGCCAAGAAGTTCAGGGGCGGCACGAGCAGTACTTC. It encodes CASSQEVQGRHEQYF.

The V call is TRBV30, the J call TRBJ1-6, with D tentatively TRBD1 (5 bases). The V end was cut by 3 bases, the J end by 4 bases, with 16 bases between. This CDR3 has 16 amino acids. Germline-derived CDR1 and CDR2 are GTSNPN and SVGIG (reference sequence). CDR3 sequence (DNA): TGTGCCTGGAGGGACTTATGGCAGGGATATAATTCACCCCTCCACTTT. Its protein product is CAWRDLWQGYNSPLHF.

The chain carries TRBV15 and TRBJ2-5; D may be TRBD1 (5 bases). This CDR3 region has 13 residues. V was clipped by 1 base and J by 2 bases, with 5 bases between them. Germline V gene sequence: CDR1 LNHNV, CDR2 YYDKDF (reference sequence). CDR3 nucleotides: TGTGCCACCAGCAGAGGACAGCAAGAGACCCAGTACTTC. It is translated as CATSRGQQETQYF.

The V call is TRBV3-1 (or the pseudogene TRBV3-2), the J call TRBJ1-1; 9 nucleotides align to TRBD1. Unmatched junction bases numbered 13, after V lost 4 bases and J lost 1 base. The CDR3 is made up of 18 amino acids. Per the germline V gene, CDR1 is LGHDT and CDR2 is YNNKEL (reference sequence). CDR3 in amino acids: CASSRRPGTGHSNTEAFF. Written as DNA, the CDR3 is TGTGCCAGCAGCCGCCGTCCCGGGACAGGGCACTCGAACACTGAAGCTTTCTTT.

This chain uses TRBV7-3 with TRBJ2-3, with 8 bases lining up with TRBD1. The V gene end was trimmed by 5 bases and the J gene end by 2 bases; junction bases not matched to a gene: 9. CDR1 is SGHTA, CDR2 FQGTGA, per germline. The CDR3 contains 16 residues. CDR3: CASSPVDRGLTDTQYF. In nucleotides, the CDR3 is TGTGCCAGCAGCCCGGTCGACAGGGGCCTCACAGATACGCAGTATTTT. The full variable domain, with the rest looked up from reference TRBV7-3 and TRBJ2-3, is GAGVSQTPSNKVTEKGKYVELRCDPISGHTALYWYRQSLGQGPEFLIYFQGTGAADDSGLPNDRFFAVRPEGSVSTLKIQRTERGDSAVYLCASSPVDRGLTDTQYFGPGTRLTVL.

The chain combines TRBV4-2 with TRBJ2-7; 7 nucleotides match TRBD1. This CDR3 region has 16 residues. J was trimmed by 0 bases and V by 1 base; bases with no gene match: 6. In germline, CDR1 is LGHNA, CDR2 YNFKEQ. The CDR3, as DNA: TGTGCCAGCAGCCAAGGGGGTGGGGACAGCTCCTACGAGCAGTACTTC. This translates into CASSQGGGDSSYEQYF.

The CDR3 DNA sequence: TGCGCCAGCAGCCAAGGCAAGACTAGCGGGAGGTCCTACAATGAGCAGTTCTTC. It yields the protein CASSQGKTSGRSYNEQFF. J is TRBJ2-1 and V is TRBV4-3; TRBD2 agrees at 13 bases. The CDR3 spans 18 residues. Germline-derived CDR1 and CDR2 are LGHNA and YSLEER. V shed 1 base, J shed 1 base, and the junction held 4 bases outside the gene matches.

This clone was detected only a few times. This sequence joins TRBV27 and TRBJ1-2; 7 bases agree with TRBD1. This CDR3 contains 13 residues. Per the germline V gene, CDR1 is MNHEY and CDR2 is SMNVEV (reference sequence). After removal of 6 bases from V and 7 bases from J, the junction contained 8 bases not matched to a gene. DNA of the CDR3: TGTGCCAGCAGCGGAGACAGGGTCATTGGCTACACCTTC. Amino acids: CASSGDRVIGYTF.

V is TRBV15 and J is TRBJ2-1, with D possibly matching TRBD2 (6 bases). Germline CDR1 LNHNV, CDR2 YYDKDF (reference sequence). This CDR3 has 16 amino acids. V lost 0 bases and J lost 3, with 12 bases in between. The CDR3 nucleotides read TGTGCCACCAGCAGAGATTCCGGGACTCTCTACAATGAGCAGTTCTTC. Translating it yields CATSRDSGTLYNEQFF.

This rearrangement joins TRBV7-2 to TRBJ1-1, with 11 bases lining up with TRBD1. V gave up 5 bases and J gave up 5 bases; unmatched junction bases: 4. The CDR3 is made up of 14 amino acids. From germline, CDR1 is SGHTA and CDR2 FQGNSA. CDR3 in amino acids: CASSGQGAGTEAFF. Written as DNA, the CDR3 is TGTGCCAGCAGCGGACAGGGGGCAGGGACTGAAGCTTTCTTT.

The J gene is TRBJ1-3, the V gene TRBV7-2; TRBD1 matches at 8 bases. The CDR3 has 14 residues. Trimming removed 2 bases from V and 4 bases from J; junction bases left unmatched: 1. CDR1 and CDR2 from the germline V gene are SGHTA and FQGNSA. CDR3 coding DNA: TGTGCCAGCAGCTTAACAGGGGGAGGAAACACCATATATTTT. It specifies CASSLTGGGNTIYF.

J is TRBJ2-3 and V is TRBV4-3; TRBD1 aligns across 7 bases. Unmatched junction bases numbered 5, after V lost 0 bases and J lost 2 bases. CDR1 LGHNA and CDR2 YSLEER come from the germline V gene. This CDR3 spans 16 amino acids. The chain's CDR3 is CASSQDLRGLTDTQYF. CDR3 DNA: TGCGCCAGCAGCCAAGATCTAAGGGGGCTCACAGATACGCAGTATTTT.

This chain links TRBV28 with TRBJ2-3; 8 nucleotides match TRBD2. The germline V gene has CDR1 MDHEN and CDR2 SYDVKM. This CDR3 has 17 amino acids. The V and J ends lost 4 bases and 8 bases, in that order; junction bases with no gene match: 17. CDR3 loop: CASSSPTSGRRGSTQYF. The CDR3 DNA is TGTGCCAGCAGTTCTCCAACTAGCGGCAGGCGAGGCAGTACGCAGTATTTT.

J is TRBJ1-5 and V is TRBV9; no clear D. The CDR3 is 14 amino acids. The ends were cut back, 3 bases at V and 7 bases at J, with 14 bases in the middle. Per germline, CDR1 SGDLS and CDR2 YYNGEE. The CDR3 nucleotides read TGTGCCAGCAGCGAGTGGGGTACGAACCAGCCCCAGCATTTT. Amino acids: CASSEWGTNQPQHF. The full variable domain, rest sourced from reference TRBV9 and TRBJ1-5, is DSGVTQTPKHLITATGQRVTLRCSPRSGDLSVYWYQQSLDQGLQFLIQYYNGEERAKGNILERFSAQQFPDLHSELNLSSLELGDSALYFCASSEWGTNQPQHFGDGTRLSIL.